Listed below are T cell receptor beta chains from one sample, sequenced in a study of cytomegalovirus exposure and HLA in healthy donors. Only in-frame clones appear in the TCRdb table, and some are missing; sequencing was by immunoSEQ multiplex PCR. This sample has some 95,000 clones, with approximately 80% found just once. The sequenced sample consisted of PBMCs. These receptors were taken from a woman aged 40-49 years in good health and CMV-seropositive. Both conserved end residues are trimmed from each CDR3. Clone sizes are given selectively: once, few, many, or a class where the clone is expanded.

>TRBV2|-
ASSERDEKLF
>TRBV14|-
ASSQVPGTDTQY
>TRBV6-1|-
ASRPATGYGYT
>TRBV21-1|-
ASSKGSTSGIPFRNEQF
>TRBV10-3|-
AISDEYRGQGGELF
>TRBV28|few
ASRPTVIETQY
>TRBV6-4|-
ASSDCCPSRPAGGGETQY
>TRBV30|-
AWSVTAGSSNQPQH
>TRBV4-1|-
ASSQVRDRAGYGYT
>TRBV5-1|-
ASSLGTGRAVQF
>TRBV4-1|-
ASSHYSSTDTQY
>TRBV5-4|-
ASSFNTGSSGANVLT